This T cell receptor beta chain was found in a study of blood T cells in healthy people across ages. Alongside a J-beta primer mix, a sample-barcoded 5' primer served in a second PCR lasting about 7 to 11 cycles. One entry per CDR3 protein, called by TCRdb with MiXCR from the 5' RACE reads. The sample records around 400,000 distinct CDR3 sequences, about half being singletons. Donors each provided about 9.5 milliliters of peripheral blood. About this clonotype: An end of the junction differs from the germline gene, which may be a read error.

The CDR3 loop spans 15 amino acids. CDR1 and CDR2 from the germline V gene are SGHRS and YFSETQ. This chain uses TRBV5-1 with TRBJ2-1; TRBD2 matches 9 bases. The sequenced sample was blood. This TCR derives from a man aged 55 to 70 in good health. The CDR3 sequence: CASRGLASSYSEQFF. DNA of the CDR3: TGCGCCAGCAGAGGACTAGCGAGCTCCTACAGTGAGCAGTTCTTC. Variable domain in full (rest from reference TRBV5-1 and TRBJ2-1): KAGVTQTPRYLIKTRGQQVTLSCSPISGHRSVSWYQQTPGQGLQFLFEYFSETQRNKGNFPGRFSGRQFSNSRSEMNVSTLELGDSALYLCASRGLASSYSEQFFGPGTRLTVL.